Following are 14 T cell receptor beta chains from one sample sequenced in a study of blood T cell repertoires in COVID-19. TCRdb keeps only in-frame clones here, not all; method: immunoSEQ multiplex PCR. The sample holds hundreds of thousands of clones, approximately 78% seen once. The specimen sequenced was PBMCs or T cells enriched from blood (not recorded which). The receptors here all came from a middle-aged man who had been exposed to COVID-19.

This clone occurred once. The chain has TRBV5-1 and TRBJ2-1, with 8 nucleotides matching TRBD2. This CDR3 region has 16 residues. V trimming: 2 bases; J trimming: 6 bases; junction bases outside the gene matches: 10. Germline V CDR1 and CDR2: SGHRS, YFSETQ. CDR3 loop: CASSFGGGRAGNEQFF. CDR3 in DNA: TGCGCCAGCAGCTTTGGCGGGGGGAGGGCCGGCAATGAGCAGTTCTTC. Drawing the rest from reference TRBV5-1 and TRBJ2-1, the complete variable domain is KAGVTQTPRYLIKTRGQQVTLSCSPISGHRSVSWYQQTPGQGLQFLFEYFSETQRNKGNFPGRFSGRQFSNSRSEMNVSTLELGDSALYLCASSFGGGRAGNEQFFGPGTRLTVL.

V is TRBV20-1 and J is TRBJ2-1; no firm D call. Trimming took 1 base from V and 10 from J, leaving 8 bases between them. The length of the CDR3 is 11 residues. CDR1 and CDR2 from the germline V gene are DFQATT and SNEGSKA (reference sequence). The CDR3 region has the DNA TGCAGTGCTAGAGCCTGGCCGGAGCAGTTCTTC. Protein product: CSARAWPEQFF.

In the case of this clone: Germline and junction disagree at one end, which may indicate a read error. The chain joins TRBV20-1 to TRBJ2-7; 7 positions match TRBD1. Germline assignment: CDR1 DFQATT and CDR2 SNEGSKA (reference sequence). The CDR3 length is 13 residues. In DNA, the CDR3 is TGCAGTGCTAGTAGGACAGGAGCTGGAGAGCAGTACTTT. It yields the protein CSASRTGAGEQYF.

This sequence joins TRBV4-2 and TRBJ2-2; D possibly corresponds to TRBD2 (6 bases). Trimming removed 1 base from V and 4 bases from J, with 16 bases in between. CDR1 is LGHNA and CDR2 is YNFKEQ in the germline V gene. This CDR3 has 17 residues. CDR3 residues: CASSQVGGRGFTGELFF. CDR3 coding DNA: TGTGCCAGCAGCCAAGTGGGGGGACGGGGCTTCACCGGGGAGCTGTTTTTT.

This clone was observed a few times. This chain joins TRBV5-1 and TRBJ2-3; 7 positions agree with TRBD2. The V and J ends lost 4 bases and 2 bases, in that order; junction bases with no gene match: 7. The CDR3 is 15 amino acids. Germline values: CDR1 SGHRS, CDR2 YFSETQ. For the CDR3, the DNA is TGCGCCAGCAGCCCAGGGAGGGCCCACACAGATACGCAGTATTTT. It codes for CASSPGRAHTDTQYF.

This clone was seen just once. DNA for the CDR3: TGTGCCAGCAGTTTTGGCCCGTCGTACGAGCAGTACTTC. Its protein is CASSFGPSYEQYF. The chain is built from TRBV12-3 or TRBV12-4 and TRBJ2-7; D is undetermined. V gave up 3 bases and J gave up 4 bases, with 10 bases separating them. The CDR3 extends over 13 amino acids.

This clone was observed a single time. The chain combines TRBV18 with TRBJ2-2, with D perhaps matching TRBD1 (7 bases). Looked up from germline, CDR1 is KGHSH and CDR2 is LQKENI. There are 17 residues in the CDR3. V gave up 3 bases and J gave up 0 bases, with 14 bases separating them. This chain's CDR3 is CASSPRDRPANTGELFF. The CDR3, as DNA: TGTGCCAGCTCACCGCGGGACAGACCAGCGAACACCGGGGAGCTGTTTTTT.

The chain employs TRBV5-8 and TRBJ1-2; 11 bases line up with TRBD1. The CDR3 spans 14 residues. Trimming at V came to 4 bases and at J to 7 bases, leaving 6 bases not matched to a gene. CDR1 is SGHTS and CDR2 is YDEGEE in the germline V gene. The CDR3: CASSPDRGLVGYTF. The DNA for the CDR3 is TGTGCCAGCAGCCCGGACAGGGGGCTAGTTGGCTACACCTTC.

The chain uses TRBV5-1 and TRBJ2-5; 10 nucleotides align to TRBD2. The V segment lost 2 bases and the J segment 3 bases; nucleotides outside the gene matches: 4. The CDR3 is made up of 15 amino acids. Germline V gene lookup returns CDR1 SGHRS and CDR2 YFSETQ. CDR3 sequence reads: CASSLDGLAEETQYF. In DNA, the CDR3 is TGCGCCAGCAGCTTAGATGGACTAGCGGAAGAGACCCAGTACTTC.

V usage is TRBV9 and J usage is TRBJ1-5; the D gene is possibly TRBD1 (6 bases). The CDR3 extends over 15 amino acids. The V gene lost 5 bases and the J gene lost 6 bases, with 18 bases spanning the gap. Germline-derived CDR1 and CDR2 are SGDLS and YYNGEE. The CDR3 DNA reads TGTGCCAGCAGTGTCGACCCAGGGGTAAGTCAGCCCCAGCATTTT. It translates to CASSVDPGVSQPQHF.

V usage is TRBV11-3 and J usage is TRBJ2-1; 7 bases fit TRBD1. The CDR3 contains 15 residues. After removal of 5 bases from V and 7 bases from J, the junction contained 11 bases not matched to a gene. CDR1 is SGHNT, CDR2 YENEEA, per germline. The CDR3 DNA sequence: TGTGCCAGCAGCCCCCGCGCTTCACAGGGGAATGAGCAGTTCTTC. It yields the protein CASSPRASQGNEQFF.

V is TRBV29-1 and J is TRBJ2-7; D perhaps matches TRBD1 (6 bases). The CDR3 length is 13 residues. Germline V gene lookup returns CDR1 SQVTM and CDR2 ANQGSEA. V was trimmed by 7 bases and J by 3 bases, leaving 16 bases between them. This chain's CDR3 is CSAGDTTVYEQYF. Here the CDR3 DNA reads TGCAGCGCCGGGGACACAACTGTCTACGAGCAGTACTTC.

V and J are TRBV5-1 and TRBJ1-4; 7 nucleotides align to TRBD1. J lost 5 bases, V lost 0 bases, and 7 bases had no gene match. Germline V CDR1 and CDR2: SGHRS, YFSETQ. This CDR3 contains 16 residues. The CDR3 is CASSLGPQGWNEKLFF. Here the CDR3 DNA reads TGCGCCAGCAGCTTGGGACCACAGGGGTGGAATGAAAAACTGTTTTTT.

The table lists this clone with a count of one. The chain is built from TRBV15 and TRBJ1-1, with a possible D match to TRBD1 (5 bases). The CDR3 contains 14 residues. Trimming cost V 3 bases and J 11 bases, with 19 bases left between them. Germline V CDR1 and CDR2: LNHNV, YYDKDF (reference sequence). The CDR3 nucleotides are TGTGCCACCAGCAGCCCTCCTAGGGCCCCAGGGGCTTTCTTT. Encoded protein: CATSSPPRAPGAFF.